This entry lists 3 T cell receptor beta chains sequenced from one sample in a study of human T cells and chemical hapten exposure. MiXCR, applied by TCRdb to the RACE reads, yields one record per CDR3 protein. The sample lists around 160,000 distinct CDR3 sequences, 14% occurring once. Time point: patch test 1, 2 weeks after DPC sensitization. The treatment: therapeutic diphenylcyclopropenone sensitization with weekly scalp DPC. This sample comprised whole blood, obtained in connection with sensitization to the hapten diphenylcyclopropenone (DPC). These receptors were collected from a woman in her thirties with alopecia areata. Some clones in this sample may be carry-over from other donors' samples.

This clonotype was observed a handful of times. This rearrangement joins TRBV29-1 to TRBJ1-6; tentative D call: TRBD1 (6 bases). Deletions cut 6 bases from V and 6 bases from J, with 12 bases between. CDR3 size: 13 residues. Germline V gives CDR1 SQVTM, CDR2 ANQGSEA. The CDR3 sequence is CSVKTGLNSPLHF. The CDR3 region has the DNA TGCAGCGTCAAGACAGGCCTTAATTCACCCCTCCACTTT.

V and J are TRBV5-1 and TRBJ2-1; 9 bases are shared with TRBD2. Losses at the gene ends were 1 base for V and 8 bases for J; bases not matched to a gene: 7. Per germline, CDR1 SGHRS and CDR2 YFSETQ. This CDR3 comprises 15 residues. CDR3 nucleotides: TGCGCCAGCAGCTTGATCGGGACTAGCTTCTATGAGCAGTTCTTC. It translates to CASSLIGTSFYEQFF.

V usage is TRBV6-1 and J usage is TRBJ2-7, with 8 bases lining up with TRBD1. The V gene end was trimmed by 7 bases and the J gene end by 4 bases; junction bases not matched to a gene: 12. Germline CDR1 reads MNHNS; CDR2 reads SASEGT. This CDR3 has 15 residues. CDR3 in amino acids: CASIGPGTGEYEQYF. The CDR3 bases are TGTGCCAGCATCGGACCCGGGACAGGCGAATACGAGCAGTACTTC.